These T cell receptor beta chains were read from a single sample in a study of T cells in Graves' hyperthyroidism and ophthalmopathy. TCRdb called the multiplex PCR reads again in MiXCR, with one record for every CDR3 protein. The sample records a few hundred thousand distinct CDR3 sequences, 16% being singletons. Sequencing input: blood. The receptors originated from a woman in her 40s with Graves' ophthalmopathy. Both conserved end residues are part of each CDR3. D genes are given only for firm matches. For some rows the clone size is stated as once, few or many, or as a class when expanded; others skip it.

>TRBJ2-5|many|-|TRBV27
TGTGCCAGCAGTCGGGCCAACGAGGGGGAGACCCAGTACTTC
CASSRANEGETQYF
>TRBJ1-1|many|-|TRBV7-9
TGTGCCAGCAGCTTAACGCAGGGAGGCGCTGAAGCTTTCTTT
CASSLTQGGAEAFF
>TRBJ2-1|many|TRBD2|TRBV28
TGTGCCAGCAGTTTCGGACTAGCGGGAGGGGGGGGGTCCTACAATGAGCAGTTCTTC
CASSFGLAGGGGSYNEQFF
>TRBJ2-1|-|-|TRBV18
TGTGCCAGCTCACAGGGACCGAGTACAGCAACCTACAATGAGCAGTTCTTC
CASSQGPSTATYNEQFF
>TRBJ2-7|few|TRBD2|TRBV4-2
TGTGCCAGCAGCCAAGATCTACTAGCGGGGTCCTACGAGCAGTACTTC
CASSQDLLAGSYEQYF
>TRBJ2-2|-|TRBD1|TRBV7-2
TGTGCCAGCAGCTACAGGACAGGGGGCGGCACCGGGGAGCTGTTTTTT
CASSYRTGGGTGELFF
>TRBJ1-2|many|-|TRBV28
TGTGCCAGCAGTCCGCCAGGGATTGGCTACACCTTC
CASSPPGIGYTF
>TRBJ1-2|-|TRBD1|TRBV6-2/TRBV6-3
TGTGCCAGCAGGGCCTCCGGGACAGGAAACTATGGCTACACCTTC
CASRASGTGNYGYTF
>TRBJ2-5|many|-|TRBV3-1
TGTGCCAGCAGCCAAAGACACGGCCAAGAGACCCAGTACTTC
CASSQRHGQETQYF
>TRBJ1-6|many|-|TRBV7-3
TGTGCCAGCAGCTTGAATTCGAGGAATTCACCCCTCCACTTT
CASSLNSRNSPLHF
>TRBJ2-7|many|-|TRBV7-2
TGTGCCAGCAGCTTAGTAGGGCCCTACGAGCAGTACTTC
CASSLVGPYEQYF
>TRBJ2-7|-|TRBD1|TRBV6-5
TGTGCCAGCAGTTACTCCCGGACAGGGGGGGAACAGTACTTC
CASSYSRTGGEQYF
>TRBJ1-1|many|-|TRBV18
TGTGCCAGCTCACCACCCAGCATGAACACTGAAGCTTTCTTT
CASSPPSMNTEAFF
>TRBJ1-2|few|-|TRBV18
TGTGTCAGCTCACCACGGGATAACTATGGCTACACCTTC
CVSSPRDNYGYTF
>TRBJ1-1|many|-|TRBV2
TGTGCCAGCAAGATGGGAAGCCATGGTACGTCTGAAGCTTTCTTT
CASKMGSHGTSEAFF
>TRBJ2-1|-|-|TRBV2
TGTGCCAGCGACGAATCTACGAGTGAGCAGTTCTTC
CASDESTSEQFF
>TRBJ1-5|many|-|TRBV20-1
TGCAGTGCTAGCTGGGGGCTAGGCCAGCCCCAGCATTTT
CSASWGLGQPQHF
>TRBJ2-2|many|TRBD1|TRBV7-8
TGTGCCAGCAGCTCTGGGGGACAGGGTTGGTTCGGGGAGCTGTTTTTT
CASSSGGQGWFGELFF
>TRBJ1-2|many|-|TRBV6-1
TGTGCCAGCAGCCCCACAGGTCTATGGGGCTACACCTTC
CASSPTGLWGYTF